A single sample is the source of the 9 T cell receptor beta chains below, sequenced in a study of cytomegalovirus exposure and HLA in healthy donors. The PCR had 60 Vbeta and 13 Jbeta primers. Assay used: immunoSEQ multiplex PCR; TCRdb lists only in-frame clones, some missing. The repertoire includes over 70,000 clones, about 84% of them detected once, and 2% to 2.5% sits in the top ten. The specimen was PBMCs. The receptors originated from a man between 18 and 29 years old in good health and CMV-seronegative.

As regards this clone: One end of the junction is discordant with germline, which a read error may explain. This chain links TRBV5-1 with TRBJ2-7; TRBD1 matches at 7 bases. The CDR3 totals 14 residues. Germline CDR1 SGHRS, CDR2 YFSETQ. Here the CDR3 DNA reads TGCGCCAGCGGCTTTACAGGGGACGGGGACGAGCAGTACTTC. It codes for CASGFTGDGDEQYF.

The chain carries TRBV6-1 and TRBJ2-1; 13 bases fit TRBD2. The CDR3 extends over 16 amino acids. CDR1 and CDR2 (germline): MNHNS, SASEGT. Germline trimming cut 4 bases from V and 5 bases from J; bases unmatched to any gene: 5. Here the CDR3 reads CASSGTSGGVHNEQFF. The CDR3, as DNA: TGTGCCAGCAGTGGGACTAGCGGGGGAGTACACAATGAGCAGTTCTTC.

For this clone: One end of the junction is discordant with germline, which a read error may explain. The chain uses TRBV7-9 and TRBJ1-1; D unclear. The germline V gene has CDR1 SEHNR and CDR2 FQNEAQ (reference sequence). The CDR3 loop spans 12 amino acids. As DNA, the CDR3 is TGTTCCAGCAGCTCCTACTACACTGAAGCTTTCTTT. This gives the protein CSSSSYYTEAFF.

The genes are TRBV7-8 and TRBJ2-3; 9 bases agree with TRBD2. Germline loops: CDR1 SGHVS, CDR2 FQNEAQ. The CDR3 totals 16 residues. V was pared by 1 base and J by 4 bases, with 6 bases of the junction left unmatched. The DNA for the CDR3 is TGTGCCAGCAGCTTAGGTAGCGGGGGTGGCCCAGATACGCAGTATTTT. This encodes CASSLGSGGGPDTQYF.

The genes are TRBV5-6 and TRBJ2-5; no clear D. The germline CDR1 and CDR2 sequences are SGHDT and YYEEEE. The CDR3 has 15 residues. Trimming took off 3 bases at V and 4 bases at J, with 16 bases between the two ends. The DNA of the CDR3 is TGTGCCAGCAGCTCGAGGCTGGTGGTAGGAGAGACCCAGTACTTC. Translation: CASSSRLVVGETQYF.

The chain joins TRBV14 to TRBJ2-1; D not certain. Between the trimmed V and J ends, which lost 1 base and 7 bases, there was a span of 5 bases. Germline V gives CDR1 SGHDN, CDR2 FVKESK. CDR3 length: 12 residues. DNA of the CDR3: TGTGCCAGCAGCCAAGTGCGTAATGAGCAGTTCTTC. Its translation: CASSQVRNEQFF.

V and J are TRBV27 and TRBJ1-2; 9 bases map to TRBD1. V dropped 6 bases and J dropped 4; count of bases not matched to a gene: 3. CDR1 is MNHEY, CDR2 SMNVEV, per germline (reference sequence). This CDR3 comprises 13 residues. The CDR3 DNA sequence: TGTGCCAGCAGCCGGGACAGGGTCTATGGCTACACCTTC. Its translation: CASSRDRVYGYTF.

The CDR3 DNA reads TGTGCCAGCAGCTTAGGAAAACTAGCGGGGGGCCCGGATTCAGATACGCAGTATTTT. As protein: CASSLGKLAGGPDSDTQYF. The V gene is TRBV11-1, the J gene TRBJ2-3, with 12 bases lining up with TRBD2. Germline assignment: CDR1 SGHAT and CDR2 FQDESV (reference sequence). V was pared by 1 base and J by 4 bases, with 12 bases of the junction left unmatched. This CDR3 has 19 residues.

The rearrangement joins TRBV5-1 to TRBJ1-1; D not resolved. The germline V gene has CDR1 SGHRS and CDR2 YFSETQ. The CDR3 length is 12 residues. Trimming stripped 5 bases from V and 7 bases from J, with 12 bases between. The CDR3 coding sequence is TGCGCCAGCAGGGCGGAAGTGGGTGAAGCTTTCTTT. Translating gives CASRAEVGEAFF.